The 26 T cell receptor beta chains below all came from one sample that was sequenced in a study of vaccination effects on CD4 cells after COVID-19. These receptors' targets are unknown. Some clones are missing from TCRdb's copy, which holds only in-frame ones; the method was immunoSEQ multiplex PCR. The table has approximately 76,000 clones, more than 60% seen once. Antigen-specific CD4+ T cells expanded by the ViraFEST assay with viral peptide pools were then sequenced. CD4+ T cells were isolated after 10 days of culture. Nobody among the vaccine recipients had prior SARS-CoV-2 infection (nucleocapsid antibodies were negative). Sequencing used CD4+ T cells from PBMCs cultured with SARS-CoV-2 spike peptides, obtained before COVID-19 vaccination. The source of these receptors is a human donor who received a COVID-19 vaccine.

V and J are TRBV7-8 and TRBJ2-1, with D possibly TRBD1 on 6 matching bases. The V and J ends lost 0 bases and 3 bases respectively, with 9 bases between them. Germline V gene data show CDR1 as SGHVS and CDR2 as FQNEAQ. The CDR3 runs to 15 residues. The CDR3 here is CASSLATGNYNEQFF. CDR3 in DNA: TGTGCCAGCAGCTTAGCGACAGGAAACTACAATGAGCAGTTCTTC.

This chain joins TRBV5-1 and TRBJ1-2; tentative D call: TRBD1 (5 bases). V was trimmed by 0 bases and J by 4 bases, leaving 13 bases between them. There are 15 residues in the CDR3. The germline V gene has CDR1 SGHRS and CDR2 YFSETQ. The CDR3: CASSLAAGTGYGYTF. In nucleotides, the CDR3 is TGCGCCAGCAGCTTGGCGGCAGGGACCGGCTATGGCTACACCTTC.

This sequence joins TRBV6-2 or TRBV6-3 and TRBJ2-2; D unclear. This CDR3 comprises 14 residues. Germline CDR1 reads MNHEY; CDR2 reads SVGEGT. V was pared by 2 bases and J by 1 base, with 5 bases between. For the CDR3, the DNA is TGTGCCAGCAGTTACGTGGTGAACACCGGGGAGCTGTTTTTT. Translation gives CASSYVVNTGELFF.

The V and J genes are TRBV29-1 and TRBJ1-3; 7 nucleotides match TRBD1. V dropped 3 bases and J dropped 8; count of bases not matched to a gene: 1. Looked up from germline, CDR1 is SQVTM and CDR2 is ANQGSEA. This CDR3 is 11 amino acids long. The CDR3 DNA sequence: TGCAGCGTTGAGACAGGGTACACCATATATTTT. It encodes CSVETGYTIYF.

The rearrangement links TRBV9 to TRBJ2-5; D is unclear. Germline V lookup: CDR1 SGDLS, CDR2 YYNGEE. With 2 bases removed from V and 7 bases from J, the gap between germline ends came to 12 bases. The CDR3 extends over 13 amino acids. As DNA, the CDR3 is TGTGCCAGCAGCGTCAGGATCGCCGGGACCCAGTACTTC. Translating gives CASSVRIAGTQYF.

This clone showed up just once. This rearrangement joins TRBV7-8 to TRBJ1-3, with D perhaps matching TRBD1 (5 bases). This CDR3 region has 17 residues. V dropped 4 bases and J dropped 0 bases, with 16 bases sitting between them. From germline, CDR1 is SGHVS and CDR2 FQNEAQ. CDR3 residues: CASSSRGRESSGNTIYF. The CDR3 DNA sequence: TGTGCCAGCAGCTCAAGGGGCAGGGAGAGCTCTGGAAACACCATATATTTT.

The gene calls are TRBV6-5 and TRBJ1-2; D gene unclear. The germline V gene has CDR1 MNHEY and CDR2 SVGAGI. The CDR3 sequence is 14 residues long. Deletions cut 4 bases from V and 0 bases from J, with 9 bases between. The CDR3 reads CASSSNGANYGYTF. CDR3 DNA: TGTGCCAGCAGTTCCAACGGAGCTAACTATGGCTACACCTTC.

The chain combines TRBV11-2 with TRBJ2-3; D not resolved. Germline V gives CDR1 SGHAT, CDR2 FQNNGV. The ends were cut back, 1 base at V and 11 bases at J, with 7 bases in the middle. This CDR3 comprises 11 residues. In DNA, the CDR3 is TGTGCCAGCAGCTTAGGACTGATGCAGTATTTT. It is translated as CASSLGLMQYF.

CDR3 in amino acids: CASSPARTGATNEKLFF. CDR3 DNA sequence: TGTGCCAGCTCACCGGCAAGAACCGGAGCAACTAATGAAAAACTGTTTTTT. The chain has TRBV18 and TRBJ1-4; D is uncertain. The CDR3 covers 17 residues. V lost 3 bases, J lost 0 bases, and 14 bases lay in between. Germline lookup yields CDR1 KGHSH and CDR2 LQKENI. The whole variable domain, remainder taken from reference TRBV18 and TRBJ1-4, is NAGVMQNPRHLVRRRGQEARLRCSPMKGHSHVYWYRQLPEEGLKFMVYLQKENIIDESGMPKERFSAEFPKEGPSILRIQQVVRGDSAAYFCASSPARTGATNEKLFFGSGTQLSVL.

A few counts support this clone. The rearrangement uses TRBV7-2 and TRBJ1-5; the D gene is possibly TRBD1 (6 bases). Trimming pared 3 bases from V and 6 bases from J, leaving 18 bases between. Germline values: CDR1 SGHTA, CDR2 FQGNSA. The CDR3 is 16 amino acids. The CDR3 nucleotides read TGTGCCAGCAGCTTCGGGATAACAGGGTCTAGTCAGCCCCAGCATTTT. Its protein is CASSFGITGSSQPQHF.

CDR3 nucleotide sequence: TGTGCCAGCAGGCAAGGCCCCGAAGCTTTCTTT. Amino acids: CASRQGPEAFF. The V and J genes are TRBV6-5 and TRBJ1-1; D gene ambiguous. The CDR3 consists of 11 residues. Between the trimmed V and J ends, which lost 6 bases and 8 bases, there was a span of 10 bases. Looked up from germline, CDR1 is MNHEY and CDR2 is SVGAGI.

The chain is built from TRBV29-1 and TRBJ2-5; 8 bases align to TRBD2. This CDR3 has 13 amino acids. V was clipped by 0 bases and J by 13 bases; unmatched bases: 10. CDR1 and CDR2 from the germline V gene are SQVTM and ANQGSEA. This chain's CDR3 is CSVEDNIPSGRYF. The CDR3 DNA is TGCAGCGTTGAAGATAATATACCCAGCGGGAGGTACTTC. Filled out from reference TRBV29-1 and TRBJ2-5, the complete variable domain reads SAVISQKPSRDICQRGTSLTIQCQVDSQVTMMFWYRQQPGQSLTLIATANQGSEATYESGFVIDKFPISRPNLTFSTLTVSNMSPEDSSIYLCSVEDNIPSGRYFGPGTRLLVL.

The chain recombines TRBV19 with TRBJ1-2; TRBD1 matches 8 bases. Germline CDR1 LNHDA, CDR2 SQIVND (reference sequence). CDR3 length: 14 amino acids. V lost 5 bases, J lost 5 bases, and 7 bases stayed unmatched. CDR3 bases: TGTGCCAGTAGTCCTACAGGGGGAGGATATGGCTACACCTTC. This gives the protein CASSPTGGGYGYTF. The whole variable domain, filled in from reference TRBV19 and TRBJ1-2, reads DGGITQSPKYLFRKEGQNVTLSCEQNLNHDAMYWYRQDPGQGLRLIYYSQIVNDFQKGDIAEGYSVSREKKESFPLTVTSAQKNPTAFYLCASSPTGGGYGYTFGSGTRLTVV.

The chain uses TRBV10-1 and TRBJ2-4, with D hard to call. The CDR3 extends over 13 amino acids. Trimming left V 0 bases short and J 5 bases short, with 5 bases between. Per germline, CDR1 WNHNN and CDR2 SYGVQD (reference sequence). The CDR3 nucleotides are TGCGCCAGCAGTGAGTCGGCGGAAAACATTCAGTACTTC. The encoded protein is CASSESAENIQYF.

The chain joins TRBV5-1 to TRBJ2-2; D call uncertain. The CDR3 contains 14 residues. With 0 bases removed from V and 1 base from J, the gap between germline ends came to 4 bases. CDR1 and CDR2 from the germline V gene are SGHRS and YFSETQ. The CDR3 protein is CASSLAGNTGELFF. In DNA form, the CDR3 reads TGCGCCAGCAGCTTGGCTGGGAACACCGGGGAGCTGTTTTTT.

The V gene is TRBV24-1, the J gene TRBJ2-2; D may be TRBD2 (7 bases). Looked up from germline, CDR1 is KGHDR and CDR2 is SFDVKD. Trimming pared 7 bases from V and 3 bases from J, leaving 14 bases between. This CDR3 is 15 amino acids long. The DNA for the CDR3 is TGTGCCACCAGAAGGGGGGGCGCCGACACCGGGGAGCTGTTTTTT. Its translation is CATRRGGADTGELFF.

V usage is TRBV24-1 and J usage is TRBJ1-4; D might be TRBD1 (6 bases). The V gene lost 1 base and the J gene lost 6 bases, with 14 bases spanning the gap. CDR3 length equals 16 residues. Germline V lookup: CDR1 KGHDR, CDR2 SFDVKD. In DNA form, the CDR3 reads TGTGCCACCAGTGATTTCATGGGACAAGGGGATGAAAAACTGTTTTTT. The encoded protein is CATSDFMGQGDEKLFF.

The genes are TRBV24-1 and TRBJ2-2; TRBD1 matches 9 bases. CDR3 length equals 13 residues. J lost 5 bases, V lost 9 bases, and 3 bases had no gene match. Germline-derived CDR1 and CDR2 are KGHDR and SFDVKD. In DNA form, the CDR3 reads TGTGCCACCGAGGACAGGGGAACCGGGGAGCTGTTTTTT. As protein: CATEDRGTGELFF.

The chain uses TRBV6-6 and TRBJ1-4; 7 bases agree with TRBD1. With V trimmed by 4 bases and J by 0 bases, 5 bases remained unmatched. The V gene's germline CDR1 is MNHNY and CDR2 SVGAGI (reference sequence). CDR3 length: 16 amino acids. The CDR3 sequence is CASSWYDRATNEKLFF. CDR3 in DNA: TGTGCCAGCAGTTGGTATGACAGGGCAACTAATGAAAAACTGTTTTTT.

This clone is a singleton in its sample. This chain links TRBV27 with TRBJ2-3; 11 bases agree with TRBD2. The trim removed 6 bases at V and 2 bases at J, leaving 4 bases unmatched. The CDR3 length is 15 residues. The germline V gene encodes CDR1 MNHEY and CDR2 SMNVEV (reference sequence). The CDR3 sequence is CASRLAGDLTDTQYF. The CDR3 DNA reads TGTGCCAGCAGACTAGCGGGGGACCTCACAGATACGCAGTATTTT.

The J gene is TRBJ2-3, the V gene TRBV6-4, with D perhaps TRBD2 (5 bases). This CDR3 has 15 residues. V shed 6 bases and J shed 0 bases, with 13 bases lying between them. The germline V gene has CDR1 MRHNA and CDR2 SNTAGT. DNA for the CDR3: TGTGCCAGCAGCTTGACTAAACAAAGCACAGATACGCAGTATTTT. Amino acid sequence: CASSLTKQSTDTQYF.

The V gene is TRBV18, the J gene TRBJ1-2, with TRBD1 as a possible D gene (6 bases). Germline values: CDR1 KGHSH, CDR2 LQKENI. The V end was cut by 4 bases, the J end by 1 base, with 7 bases between. The CDR3 has 13 amino acids. The CDR3 DNA reads as TGTGCCAGCTCACGACAGGATAACTATGGCTACACCTTC. This codes for CASSRQDNYGYTF. Based on the CDR3 plus reference TRBV18 and TRBJ1-2, the full variable domain is NAGVMQNPRHLVRRRGQEARLRCSPMKGHSHVYWYRQLPEEGLKFMVYLQKENIIDESGMPKERFSAEFPKEGPSILRIQQVVRGDSAAYFCASSRQDNYGYTFGSGTRLTVV.

CDR3 sequence (DNA): TGTGCCACCAGCAGAGGACAGGGGGCCCTTGTTCCCCAGCATTTT. The encoded protein is CATSRGQGALVPQHF. This rearrangement joins TRBV15 to TRBJ1-5; the match to TRBD1 covers 10 bases. There are 15 residues in the CDR3. J was trimmed by 10 bases and V by 1 base; bases with no gene match: 7. The germline V gene encodes CDR1 LNHNV and CDR2 YYDKDF (reference sequence).

The chain couples TRBV24-1 to TRBJ2-6; D call uncertain. Germline CDR1 KGHDR, CDR2 SFDVKD. The CDR3 loop spans 15 amino acids. Trimming took off 5 bases at V and 0 bases at J, with 7 bases between the two ends. CDR3 nucleotide sequence: TGTGCCACCAGTGGGTGGGGCTCTGGGGCCAACGTCCTGACTTTC. This sequence encodes CATSGWGSGANVLTF.

The genes are TRBV10-3 and TRBJ1-6; 9 nucleotides line up with TRBD1. This CDR3 spans 14 amino acids. Germline values: CDR1 ENHRY, CDR2 SYGVKD. V shed 2 bases and J 12 bases; nucleotides not matched to a gene: 5. As DNA, the CDR3 is TGTGCCATCAGTGAGCCGGACAGGGGAGGACCCCTCCACTTT. It specifies CAISEPDRGGPLHF.

This clone was seen a handful of times. This chain links TRBV2 with TRBJ1-2, with D possibly matching TRBD1 (6 bases). Germline CDR1 SNHLY, CDR2 FYNNEI. V lost 1 base, J lost 2 bases, and 11 bases lay in between. The CDR3 consists of 15 residues. The CDR3 sequence is CASSEGGGRNYGYTF. The CDR3, as DNA: TGTGCCAGCAGTGAAGGCGGGGGGCGGAACTATGGCTACACCTTC.